The source of this TCR beta chain is a study of PD-1 blockade in classical Hodgkin lymphoma. Study-level findings and limits: Patients who began taking nivolumab under 1 year after ASCT were left out. Complete responders showed a baseline diversity that resembled the diversity of newly diagnosed patients. In newly diagnosed patients, baseline TCR diversity was reportedly below that of healthy donors.

In regard to this clone: Its target is unknown.

Every patient was affected by relapse after autologous stem cell transplantation, while exposure to brentuximab vedotin was not uniform. V trimming: 5 bases; J trimming: 7 bases; junction bases outside the gene matches: 6. This CDR3 region has 13 residues. From germline, CDR1 is SGHAT and CDR2 FQNNGV. Assay: immunoSEQ multiplex PCR; the TCRdb copy retains only in-frame clones and omits some. The table includes 15,000 or so clones, more than 65% detected once. The source of this sequence is a human donor with classical Hodgkin lymphoma. The V and J genes are TRBV11-2 and TRBJ2-7; 9 nucleotides agree with TRBD1. The material was peripheral blood mononuclear cells (PBMCs), obtained at baseline. The CDR3 nucleotides read TGTGCCAGCAGCCGTACAGGGGGCACTGAGCAGTACTTC. It translates to CASSRTGGTEQYF.